Included here is one T cell receptor (beta chain) sequence, with context. There are many counts of this clonotype. Its cognate antigen has yet to be identified. Base qualities are not provided; no much larger clone lies one nucleotide away. Hyperthyroidism patients were newly diagnosed, were aged 18 to 65 years, and had a disease duration under 2 months. Patients were excluded if they had other autoimmune diseases, uncontrolled infections, pregnancy or lactation. Clinical symptoms, serum thyroxine, TRAb, thyroid ultrasound and orbital computed tomography formed the basis of the diagnosis. Trizol reagent was used to extract the total RNA, and its quality was then checked on an Agilent 2100 Bioanalyzer. These data originate in a study of Graves' ophthalmopathy and Graves' hyperthyroidism (dated by TCRdb to 2017 to 2018). Context from the whole study: Stable hyperthyroidism was defined as no progression to ophthalmopathy within 18 months of follow-up. Following sampling, methimazole starting at 30 mg daily was administered to hyperthyroidism patients, and high-dose intravenous methylprednisolone was administered to ophthalmopathy patients. In total, approximately 130 blood samples were TCR-sequenced: around 42 ophthalmopathy, 75 hyperthyroidism and approximately 17 hyperthyroidism-to-ophthalmopathy patients. The study used TCR beta repertoire signatures to distinguish Graves' ophthalmopathy from Graves' hyperthyroidism and to predict progression to ophthalmopathy. T-cell repertoires of thyroid tissue and blood were compared in 5 or 6 hyperthyroidism patients. A discovery set of 90 to 100 patients (43 ophthalmopathy, 55 to 60 stable hyperthyroidism) was enrolled to explore V-J signatures distinguishing ophthalmopathy from hyperthyroidism. An independent validation cohort comprised under 20 hyperthyroidism patients and over 15 patients who later progressed from hyperthyroidism to ophthalmopathy. Study-wide conclusions, independent of this receptor: Ophthalmopathy was separated from stable hyperthyroidism by the 13-signature model with roughly 90% sensitivity and about 81% specificity in cross-validation and with 80%/75% in the test set. In validation, the model predicted ophthalmopathy progression with 70.59% sensitivity and approximately 72% specificity; some 13 predicted patients were CT-confirmed with GO in a median of approximately six months. Among expanded thyroid clonotypes with frequency above 0.001, most also showed up in blood, which suggests that blood repertoires may reflect the thyroid immune response. No statistical method was used to predetermine the sample size, and group allocation was not hidden from the investigators.

CDR3 length: 14 amino acids, cysteine to phenylalanine. Kept here is only the CDR3 DNA, which spans 42 bases and is read in frame from base 1. CDR1 and CDR2 are drawn from the germline V gene: SGHAT, FQNNGV. Deletion took 8 bases off V and 4 bases off J, with a span of 17 bases between the germline ends. For repertoire sequencing, TCR beta CDR3 regions were amplified from RNA transcripts. The first round of RT-PCR was done with HTBI primers and the Qiagen OneStep RT-PCR kit, and was followed by a second round of multiplex PCR, then size selection and purification. Libraries were sequenced paired-end with 100 bp reads on an Illumina HiSeq2000. Concerning the study's data processing: SOAPnuke was used for read processing, and reads with adapters, uncalled bases, a mean Phred below 15, or no exact constant-primer or identifier match were discarded. COPE v1.2.5 was used to merge the high-quality paired reads. Each unique nucleotide sequence was defined as a clonotype, and clonotypes were aligned to IMGT TRB V, D and J references with MiTCR v1.1. The analysis was limited to V-J combinations with a frequency above 0.0001, which together covered 99.2% of the repertoires. For each V-J combination, a TCR clonal expansion and chaos score was defined as the ratio of F50 clonal expansion to chaos observed in the TCRdist matrix. Welch's t-statistics and random forest were used to narrow the features down to more than 10 V-J combinations, which were then fed into a naive Bayes classifier. Thyroid-blood repertoire similarity was quantified with the Morisita-Horn index. TCRdb ran its own pipeline on the public reads, namely fastp trimming at Q25 and MiXCR clone calling, and kept in-frame beta chains. Rows are combined by CDR3 protein, so each entry shows the most common genes and DNA. Here the V and J calls rest on TCRdb's processing, not on the authors' analysis. Here the sample has over a million distinct CDR3 sequences; 35% to 45% occur a single time. The top ten clones comprise around 10% of the sample.

Sequenced material: peripheral blood or thyroid tissue (not recorded which). This TCR was sampled from an adult man with Graves' hyperthyroidism. The rearrangement combines TRBV11-2 with TRBJ1-1; the D gene is perhaps TRBD1, on 6 matching bases. The DNA is TGTGCCAGCGGAGAACAGGGTTGGGGCACTGAAGCTTTCTTT. Its coded protein is CASGEQGWGTEAFF. When the CDR3 is completed using the reference TRBV11-2 and TRBJ1-1 genes on either side, the full variable domain is EAGVAQSPRYKIIEKRQSVAFWCNPISGHATLYWYQQILGQGPKLLIQFQNNGVVDDSQLPKDRFSAERLKGVDSTLKIQPAKLEDSAVYLCASGEQGWGTEAFFGQGTRLTVV.